The clone carrying this T cell receptor beta chain was counted many times. Its specificity is unknown. V lost 0 bases to trimming and J lost 9 bases, with 15 bases between them. The CDR3 is 15 residues long. Germline-derived CDR1 and CDR2 are SNHLY and FYNNEI. This entry belongs to a study of post-analysis software for immune sequencing data. About the research overall: There were relapsing-remitting, secondary progressive and progressive-relapsing multiple sclerosis among the disease courses included.

Every TCR beta cDNA library bore unique molecular identifiers. T cells numbering roughly 1 to 10 million yielded cDNA molecules that totaled roughly 500,000. TCRdb re-derived calls from the PCR reads in MiXCR, one entry per CDR3 protein. Here the sample spans 650,000 to 900,000 distinct CDR3 sequences, 46% being singletons. Study-wide findings and caveats: Included in a set of a handful of TRBV segments more frequent in patients than controls were TRBV5-6, TRBV5-1 and TRBV20-1. When the samples were clustered directly with F measure, those that had been prepared in the same batch showed strong co-clustering. When compared against controls, multiple sclerosis patients showed significantly lower normalized Chao1 diversity.

The source is a girl under 18 with multiple sclerosis. The genes are TRBV2 and TRBJ2-1, with D tentatively TRBD2 (5 bases). Sequencing input: blood. CDR3 DNA: TGTGCCAGCAGTGAAGCCCCCCTGGGTAGCGCTGAGCAGTTCTTC. This sequence encodes CASSEAPLGSAEQFF.